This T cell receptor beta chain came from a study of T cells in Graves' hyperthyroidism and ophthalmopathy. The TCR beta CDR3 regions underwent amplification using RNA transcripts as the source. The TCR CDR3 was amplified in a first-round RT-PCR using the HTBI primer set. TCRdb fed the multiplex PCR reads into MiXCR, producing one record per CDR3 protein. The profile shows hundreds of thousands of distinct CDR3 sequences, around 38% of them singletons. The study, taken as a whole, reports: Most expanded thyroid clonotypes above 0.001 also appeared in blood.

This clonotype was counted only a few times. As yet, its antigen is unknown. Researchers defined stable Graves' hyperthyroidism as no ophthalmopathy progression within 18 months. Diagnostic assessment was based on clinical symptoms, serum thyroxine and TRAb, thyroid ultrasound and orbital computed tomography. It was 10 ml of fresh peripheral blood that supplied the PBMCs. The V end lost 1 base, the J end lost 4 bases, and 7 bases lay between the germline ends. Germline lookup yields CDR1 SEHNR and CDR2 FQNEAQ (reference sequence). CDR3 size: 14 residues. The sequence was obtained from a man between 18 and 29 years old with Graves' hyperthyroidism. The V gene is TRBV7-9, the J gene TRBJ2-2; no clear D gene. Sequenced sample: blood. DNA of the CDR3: TGTGCCAGCAGCTTAGACACTGTCACCGGGGAGCTGTTTTTT. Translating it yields CASSLDTVTGELFF.